A single sample gave rise to the 18 T cell receptor beta chains below, sequenced in a study of T cell repertoires in cytomegalovirus infection (dated by TCRdb to about 2019). The sequencer was an Illumina HiSeq 1500. TCRdb took the public reads, trimmed them with fastp at Q25, ran MiXCR for clone calling and kept in-frame beta chains. Each CDR3 protein appears once, grouped with its most common genes and DNA. Present in this sample are 400,000 or so distinct CDR3 sequences, 15% to 20% of which were seen just once. The ten largest account for around 9.3% of the sample. Material for sequencing was PBMCs. The receptors derive from a human donor in good health (CMV status not recorded). Some clones in this sample may be carry-over from other donors' samples.

The sample holds a few counts of this clonotype. The chain is built from TRBV10-3 and TRBJ1-6; D is unresolved. V lost 9 bases and J lost 3, with 12 bases in between. There are 14 residues in the CDR3. Germline V CDR1 and CDR2: ENHRY, SYGVKD. CDR3 residues: CAIRGTFYNSPLHF. The DNA for the CDR3 is TGTGCCATACGAGGAACTTTCTATAATTCACCCCTCCACTTT.

This clonotype was picked up a small number of times. This chain joins TRBV12-3 or TRBV12-4 and TRBJ1-3, with D unclear. This CDR3 has 14 residues. V lost 4 bases to trimming and J lost 0 bases, with 7 bases between them. The DNA of the CDR3 is TGTGCCAGCAGTTCCAGGATCTCTGGAAACACCATATATTTT. This gives the protein CASSSRISGNTIYF.

This clonotype appeared many times. Here the CDR3 DNA reads TGTGCCAGCAGCTTATGGGGGCTAGCGGACCCTCAAGAGACCCAGTACTTC. It encodes CASSLWGLADPQETQYF. The gene calls are TRBV7-8 and TRBJ2-5; D perhaps matches TRBD2 (7 bases). This CDR3 contains 17 residues. The V and J ends lost 2 bases and 2 bases respectively, with 18 bases between them. Germline V lookup: CDR1 SGHVS, CDR2 FQNEAQ.

The CDR3 is CASSDKAGRAGEYEQYF. The CDR3 nucleotides are TGTGCCAGCAGCGATAAAGCGGGGCGGGCGGGGGAGTACGAGCAGTACTTC. The chain links TRBV7-9 to TRBJ2-7; TRBD2 agrees at 7 bases. Germline V gives CDR1 SEHNR, CDR2 FQNEAQ (reference sequence). V dropped 5 bases and J dropped 4; count of bases not matched to a gene: 17. The CDR3 consists of 17 residues.

With regard to this clonotype: One end of the junction is discordant with germline, which a read error may explain. The chain uses TRBV6-1 and TRBJ2-5, with 10 bases matching TRBD2. The CDR3 length is 14 residues. Germline CDR1 reads MNHNS; CDR2 reads SASEGT. The CDR3 DNA is TGTGCCAGCAGCGAAGCGGGGGGGCTCGGGACCCAGTACTTC. Translated: CASSEAGGLGTQYF.

This clonotype was counted a single time. A much bigger clone sits one base away, suggesting this may be a read error. This sequence joins TRBV10-3 and TRBJ2-1; 12 bases fit TRBD2. The germline gives CDR1 ENHRY, CDR2 SYGVKD. This CDR3 is 16 amino acids long. J gave up 8 bases and V 4 bases, and 9 bases lay outside the gene matches. The CDR3 sequence is CAISAGLAGFLDEQFF. DNA of the CDR3: TGTGCCATCAGTGCTGGACTAGCGGGATTTTTGGATGAGCAGTTCTTC.

The V gene is TRBV7-9, the J gene TRBJ2-7; TRBD1 matches 8 bases. Germline-derived CDR1 and CDR2 are SEHNR and FQNEAQ (reference sequence). After removal of 4 bases from V and 6 bases from J, the junction contained 8 bases not matched to a gene. The CDR3 loop spans 14 amino acids. CDR3 loop: CASSWGQDITEQYF. The CDR3 DNA is TGTGCCAGCAGCTGGGGACAGGACATAACCGAGCAGTACTTC.

The chain combines TRBV11-2 with TRBJ2-1, with D perhaps TRBD2 (6 bases). With 2 bases removed from V and 6 bases from J, the gap between germline ends came to 11 bases. CDR1 is SGHAT, CDR2 FQNNGV, per germline. The length of the CDR3 is 14 residues. CDR3 sequence reads: CASSLRASANEQFF. Here the CDR3 DNA reads TGTGCCAGCAGCTTACGAGCTAGCGCCAATGAGCAGTTCTTC.

The chain has TRBV6-1 and TRBJ1-2; D is ambiguous. Germline assignment: CDR1 MNHNS and CDR2 SASEGT. This CDR3 has 11 amino acids. The V end lost 7 bases, the J end lost 2 bases, and 5 bases lay between the germline ends. The CDR3 reads CASNNNYGYTF. CDR3 coding DNA: TGTGCCAGCAATAACAACTATGGCTACACCTTC.

This clonotype occurred many times. V is TRBV6-5 and J is TRBJ1-3; D gene unclear. The CDR3 totals 14 residues. V was shortened by 3 bases and J by 0 bases, with 6 bases between the two germline ends. Per germline, CDR1 MNHEY and CDR2 SVGAGI. The CDR3 region has the DNA TGTGCCAGCAGTTATCGATTCTCTGGAAACACCATATATTTT. Amino acid sequence: CASSYRFSGNTIYF.

This clonotype appeared a few times. The chain employs TRBV7-6 and TRBJ2-3; TRBD2 aligns across 8 bases. The CDR3 spans 17 residues. With V trimmed by 2 bases and J by 1 base, 8 bases remained unmatched. Germline V gives CDR1 SGHVS, CDR2 FNYEAQ. CDR3 loop: CASSLKVAGYGTDTQYF. The CDR3 nucleotides read TGTGCCAGCAGCTTAAAGGTAGCGGGGTACGGCACAGATACGCAGTATTTT.

A word on this clonotype: A much larger clone is a single base away; this may be a read error. The chain carries TRBV7-2 and TRBJ1-1; D gene unclear. Trimming left V 4 bases short and J 5 bases short, with 17 bases between. The CDR3 sequence is 15 residues long. CDR1 is SGHTA, CDR2 FQGNSA, per germline. CDR3 residues: CASSSGAFGETEAFF. The CDR3 DNA reads TGTGCCAGCAGCTCTGGCGCGTTCGGGGAAACTGAAGCTTTCTTT.

This clonotype appeared many times. The chain links TRBV7-2 to TRBJ2-3; TRBD2 matches at 13 bases. The CDR3 totals 19 residues. Germline loops: CDR1 SGHTA, CDR2 FQGNSA. Germline trimming cut 5 bases from V and 2 bases from J; bases unmatched to any gene: 13. In DNA form, the CDR3 reads TGTGCCAGCAGCCCCCTTTGGACTAGCGGGAGAGGTTTCACAGATACGCAGTATTTT. This sequence encodes CASSPLWTSGRGFTDTQYF.

The V gene is TRBV29-1, the J gene TRBJ1-6; 8 bases line up with TRBD1. Germline-derived CDR1 and CDR2 are SQVTM and ANQGSEA. This CDR3 is built from 12 residues. With 4 bases clipped from V and 7 bases from J, the junction kept 0 bases outside the gene matches. The CDR3 nucleotides are TGCAGCGTTGGACAGGGGAATTCACCCCTCCACTTT. Its translation is CSVGQGNSPLHF.

This clonotype appeared a few times. The chain joins TRBV15 to TRBJ1-4; D may be TRBD1 (6 bases). Germline loops: CDR1 LNHNV, CDR2 YYDKDF (reference sequence). V dropped 8 bases and J dropped 8 bases, with 15 bases sitting between them. This CDR3 contains 13 residues. The CDR3, as DNA: TGTGCCACCCGACCAGGGGCAGGCGAAAAACTGTTTTTT. Protein: CATRPGAGEKLFF.

This clonotype was observed a few times. This rearrangement joins TRBV4-1 to TRBJ1-2; tentative D call: TRBD1 (5 bases). Germline-derived CDR1 and CDR2 are MGHRA and YSYEKL. Trimming took off 1 base at V and 5 bases at J, with 14 bases between the two ends. This CDR3 is built from 15 residues. Here the CDR3 reads CASSQVGEELYGYTF. The DNA for the CDR3 is TGCGCCAGCAGCCAAGTGGGGGAGGAGCTGTATGGCTACACCTTC.

The rearrangement links TRBV20-1 to TRBJ2-1, with a possible D match to TRBD2 (6 bases). Per the germline V gene, CDR1 is DFQATT and CDR2 is SNEGSKA (reference sequence). The ends were cut back, 6 bases at V and 7 bases at J, with 16 bases in the middle. The CDR3 has 13 amino acids. This chain's CDR3 is CSAPRGRRNEQFF. The CDR3 nucleotides read TGCAGTGCCCCCCGGGGGAGGAGGAATGAGCAGTTCTTC.

Only a few counts were recorded for this clonotype. This chain joins TRBV29-1 and TRBJ1-1; D unclear. The CDR3 runs 10 residues. Trimming pared 7 bases from V and 5 bases from J, leaving 8 bases between. In germline, CDR1 is SQVTM, CDR2 ANQGSEA. The CDR3 region is CSAPRTEAFF. DNA of the CDR3: TGCAGCGCCCCGAGGACTGAAGCTTTCTTT.